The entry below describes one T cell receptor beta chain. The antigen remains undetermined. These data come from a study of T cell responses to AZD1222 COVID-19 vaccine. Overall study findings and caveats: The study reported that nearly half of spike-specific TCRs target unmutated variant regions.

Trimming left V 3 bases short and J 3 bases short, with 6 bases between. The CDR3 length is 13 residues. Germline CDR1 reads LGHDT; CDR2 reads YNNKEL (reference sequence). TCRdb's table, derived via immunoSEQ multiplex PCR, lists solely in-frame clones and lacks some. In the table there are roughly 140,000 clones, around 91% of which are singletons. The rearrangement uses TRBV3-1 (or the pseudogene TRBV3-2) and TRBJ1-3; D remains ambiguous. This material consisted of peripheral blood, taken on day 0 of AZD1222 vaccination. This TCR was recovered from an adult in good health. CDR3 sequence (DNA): TGTGCCAGCAGCCAGGATCTTGGAAACACCATATATTTT. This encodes CASSQDLGNTIYF.